The clone carrying this TCR beta chain was seen just once. The data are from a study of blood T cell repertoires in COVID-19. At the level of the study: Recovered participants had two consecutive negative NP/OP PCR tests, healthcare professional clearance, or symptom resolution. The analysed material was cDNA or gDNA that came from T cells, B-cell-depleted T cells, or PBMCs. Samples of COVID-19 (acute and convalescent) were obtained from the United States, Italy and Spain.

Clinical histories supplied by participants themselves formed the basis of cohort assignment. The CDR3 totals 16 residues. CDR1 is SGHRS, CDR2 YFSETQ, per germline. Trimming removed 4 bases from V and 2 bases from J; junction bases left unmatched: 4. The table came from immunoSEQ multiplex PCR; TCRdb's copy has only in-frame clones and leaves some out. The sample comprises approximately 360,000 clones, about 87% of which are singletons, and less than 2.5% rests with the top ten. The source is a man in his forties or fifties in a cohort exposed to, infected with or recovered from COVID-19 (not recorded which). This chain connects TRBV5-1 to TRBJ2-5; 14 nucleotides line up with TRBD2. Sequencing was done on a sample of PBMCs or T cells enriched from blood (not recorded which). CDR3 nucleotide sequence: TGCGCCAGCAGCGTAGGACTAGCGGGGGGTCAAGAGACCCAGTACTTC. This codes for CASSVGLAGGQETQYF.